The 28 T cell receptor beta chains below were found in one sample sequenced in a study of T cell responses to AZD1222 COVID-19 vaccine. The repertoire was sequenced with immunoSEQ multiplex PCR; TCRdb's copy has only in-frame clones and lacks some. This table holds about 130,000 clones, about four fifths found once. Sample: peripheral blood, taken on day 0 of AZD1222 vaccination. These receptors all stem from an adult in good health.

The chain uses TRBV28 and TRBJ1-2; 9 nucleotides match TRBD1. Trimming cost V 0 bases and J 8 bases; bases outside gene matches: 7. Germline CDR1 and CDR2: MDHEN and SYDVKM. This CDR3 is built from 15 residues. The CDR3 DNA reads TGTGCCAGCAGTTTATGGAACAGGGGGCATGGAGGCTACACCTTC. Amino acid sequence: CASSLWNRGHGGYTF.

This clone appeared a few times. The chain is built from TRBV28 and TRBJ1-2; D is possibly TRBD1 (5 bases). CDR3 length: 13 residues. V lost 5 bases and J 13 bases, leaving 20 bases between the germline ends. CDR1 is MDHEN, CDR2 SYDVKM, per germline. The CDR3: CASSPAGTRSGTF. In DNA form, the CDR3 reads TGTGCCAGCAGTCCAGCCGGGACTCGATCCGGCACCTTC.

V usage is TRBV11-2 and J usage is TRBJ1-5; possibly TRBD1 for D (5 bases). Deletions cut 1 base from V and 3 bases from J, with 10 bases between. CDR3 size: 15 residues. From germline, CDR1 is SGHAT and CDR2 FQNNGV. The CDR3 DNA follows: TGTGCCAGCAGCTTAGGGGGACTTTACAATCAGCCCCAGCATTTT. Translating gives CASSLGGLYNQPQHF. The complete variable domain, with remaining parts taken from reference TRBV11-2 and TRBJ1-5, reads EAGVAQSPRYKIIEKRQSVAFWCNPISGHATLYWYQQILGQGPKLLIQFQNNGVVDDSQLPKDRFSAERLKGVDSTLKIQPAKLEDSAVYLCASSLGGLYNQPQHFGDGTRLSIL.

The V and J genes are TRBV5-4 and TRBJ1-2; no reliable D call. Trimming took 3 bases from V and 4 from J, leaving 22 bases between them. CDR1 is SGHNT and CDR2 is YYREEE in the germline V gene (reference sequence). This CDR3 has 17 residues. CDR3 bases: TGTGCCAGCAGCTCGAGGACTAGCGGGGAAATACTCTATGGCTACACCTTC. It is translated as CASSSRTSGEILYGYTF.

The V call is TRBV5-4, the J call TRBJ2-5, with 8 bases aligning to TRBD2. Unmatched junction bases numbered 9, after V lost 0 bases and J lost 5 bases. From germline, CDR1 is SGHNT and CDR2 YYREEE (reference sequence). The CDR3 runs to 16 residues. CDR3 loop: CASSLVLAGSVETQYF. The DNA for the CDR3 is TGTGCCAGCAGCTTGGTGTTAGCGGGGTCCGTGGAGACCCAGTACTTC.

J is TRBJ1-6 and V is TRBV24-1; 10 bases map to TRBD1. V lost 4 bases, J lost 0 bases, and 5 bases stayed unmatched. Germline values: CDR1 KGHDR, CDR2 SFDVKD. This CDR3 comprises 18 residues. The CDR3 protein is CATSDLGQGSSYNSPLHF. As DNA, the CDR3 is TGTGCCACCAGTGACCTGGGACAGGGGAGCTCCTATAATTCACCCCTCCACTTT.

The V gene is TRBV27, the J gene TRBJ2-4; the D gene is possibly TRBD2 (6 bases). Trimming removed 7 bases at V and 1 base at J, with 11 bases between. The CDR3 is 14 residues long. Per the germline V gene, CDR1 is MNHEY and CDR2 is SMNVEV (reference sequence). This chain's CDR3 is CASMSGGAKNIQYF. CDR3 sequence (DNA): TGTGCCAGCATGAGCGGAGGGGCCAAAAACATTCAGTACTTC.

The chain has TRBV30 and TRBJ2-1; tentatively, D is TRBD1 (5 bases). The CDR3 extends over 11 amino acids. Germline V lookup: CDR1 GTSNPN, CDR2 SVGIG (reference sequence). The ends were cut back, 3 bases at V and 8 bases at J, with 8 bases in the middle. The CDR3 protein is CAWSSTDEQFF. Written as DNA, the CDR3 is TGTGCCTGGAGCTCGACAGATGAGCAGTTCTTC.

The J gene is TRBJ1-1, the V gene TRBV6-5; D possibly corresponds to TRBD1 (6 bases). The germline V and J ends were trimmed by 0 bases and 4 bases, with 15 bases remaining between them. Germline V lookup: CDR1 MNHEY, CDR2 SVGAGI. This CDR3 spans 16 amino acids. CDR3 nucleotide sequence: TGTGCCAGCAGTTACTCAATCCAGGGGCTAGTCACTGAAGCTTTCTTT. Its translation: CASSYSIQGLVTEAFF.

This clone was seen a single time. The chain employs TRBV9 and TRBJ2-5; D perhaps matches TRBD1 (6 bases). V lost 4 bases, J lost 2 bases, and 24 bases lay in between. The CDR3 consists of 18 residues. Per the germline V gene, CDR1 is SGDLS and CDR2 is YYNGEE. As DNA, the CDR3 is TGTGCCAGCAGCCTCGAGCCCCCCCGTTTGACAGGTCAAGAGACCCAGTACTTC. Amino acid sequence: CASSLEPPRLTGQETQYF.

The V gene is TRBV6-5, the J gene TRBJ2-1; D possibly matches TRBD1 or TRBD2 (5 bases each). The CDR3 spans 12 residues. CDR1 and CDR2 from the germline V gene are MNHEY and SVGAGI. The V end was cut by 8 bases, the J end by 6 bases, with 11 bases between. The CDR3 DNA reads TGTGCCAGCTGGCCGGGGCGCAATGAGCAGTTCTTC. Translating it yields CASWPGRNEQFF.

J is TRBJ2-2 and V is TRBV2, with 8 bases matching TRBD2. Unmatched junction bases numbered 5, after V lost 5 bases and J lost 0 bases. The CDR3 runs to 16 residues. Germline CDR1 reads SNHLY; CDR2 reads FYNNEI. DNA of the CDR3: TGTGCCAGCAGTCAAAGGGGACTAGCGAACACCGGGGAGCTGTTTTTT. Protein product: CASSQRGLANTGELFF.

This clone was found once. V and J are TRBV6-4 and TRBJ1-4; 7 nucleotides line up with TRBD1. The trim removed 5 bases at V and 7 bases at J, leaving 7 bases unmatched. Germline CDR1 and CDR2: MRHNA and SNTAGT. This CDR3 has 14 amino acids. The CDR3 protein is CASSPTAGGEKLFF. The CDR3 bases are TGTGCCAGCAGTCCCACGGCAGGGGGTGAAAAACTGTTTTTT.

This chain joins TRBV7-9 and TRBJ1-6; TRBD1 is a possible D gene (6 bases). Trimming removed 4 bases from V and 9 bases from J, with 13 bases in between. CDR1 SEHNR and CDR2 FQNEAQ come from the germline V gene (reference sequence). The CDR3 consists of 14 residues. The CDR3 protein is CASSSDRGVSPLHF. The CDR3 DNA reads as TGTGCCAGCAGCTCTGATAGGGGGGTTTCACCCCTCCACTTT.

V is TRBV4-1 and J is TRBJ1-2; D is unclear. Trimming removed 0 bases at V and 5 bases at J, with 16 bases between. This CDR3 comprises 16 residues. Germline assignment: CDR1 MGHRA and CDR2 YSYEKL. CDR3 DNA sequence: TGCGCCAGCAGCCAAGATCTGGGGAGGTCTTATTATGGCTACACCTTC. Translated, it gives CASSQDLGRSYYGYTF.

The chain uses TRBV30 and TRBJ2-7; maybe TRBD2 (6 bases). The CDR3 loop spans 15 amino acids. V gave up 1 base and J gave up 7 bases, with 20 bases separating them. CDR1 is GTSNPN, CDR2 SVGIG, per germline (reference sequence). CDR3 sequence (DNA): TGTGCCTGGAGTGGAGTAAGAGGAGTGGAGGGAGAGCAGTACTTC. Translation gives CAWSGVRGVEGEQYF.

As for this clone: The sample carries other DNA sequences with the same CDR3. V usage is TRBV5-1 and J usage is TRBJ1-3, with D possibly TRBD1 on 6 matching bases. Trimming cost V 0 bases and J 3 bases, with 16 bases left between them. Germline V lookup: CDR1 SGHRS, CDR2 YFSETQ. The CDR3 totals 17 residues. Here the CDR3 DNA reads TGCGCCAGCAGCTTGGGTTCCGGCAGGGGAAGTGGAAACACCATATATTTT. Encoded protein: CASSLGSGRGSGNTIYF.

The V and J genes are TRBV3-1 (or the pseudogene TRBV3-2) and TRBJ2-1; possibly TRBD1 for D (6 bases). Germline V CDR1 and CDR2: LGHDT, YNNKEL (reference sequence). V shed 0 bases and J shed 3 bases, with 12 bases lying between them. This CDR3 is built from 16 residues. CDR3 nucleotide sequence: TGTGCCAGCAGCCAAGAAGGGCAGGGGCGCTACAATGAGCAGTTCTTC. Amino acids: CASSQEGQGRYNEQFF.

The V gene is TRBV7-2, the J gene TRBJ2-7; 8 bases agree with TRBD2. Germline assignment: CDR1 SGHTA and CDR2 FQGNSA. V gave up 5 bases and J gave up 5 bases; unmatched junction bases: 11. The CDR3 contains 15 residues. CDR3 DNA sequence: TGTGCCAGCAGCCGCCCCGGGGGGGTGATGAACGAGCAGTACTTC. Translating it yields CASSRPGGVMNEQYF.

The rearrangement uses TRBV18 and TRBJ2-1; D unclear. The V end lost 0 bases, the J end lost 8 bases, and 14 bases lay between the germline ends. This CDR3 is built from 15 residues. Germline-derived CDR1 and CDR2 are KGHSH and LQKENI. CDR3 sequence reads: CASSPPGFPGDEQFF. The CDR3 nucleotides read TGTGCCAGCTCACCACCGGGGTTCCCTGGCGATGAGCAGTTCTTC.

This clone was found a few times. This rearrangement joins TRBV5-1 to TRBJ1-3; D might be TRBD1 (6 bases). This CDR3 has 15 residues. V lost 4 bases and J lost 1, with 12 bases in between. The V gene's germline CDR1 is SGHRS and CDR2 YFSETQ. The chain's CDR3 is CASSATGDSGNTIYF. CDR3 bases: TGCGCCAGCAGCGCGACAGGAGATTCTGGAAACACCATATATTTT.

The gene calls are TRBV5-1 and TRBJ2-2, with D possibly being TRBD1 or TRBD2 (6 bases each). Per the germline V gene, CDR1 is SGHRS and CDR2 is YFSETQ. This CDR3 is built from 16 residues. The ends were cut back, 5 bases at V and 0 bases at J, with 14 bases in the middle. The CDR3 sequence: CASSPLGGPNTGELFF. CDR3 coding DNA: TGCGCCAGCAGTCCCCTGGGGGGCCCGAACACCGGGGAGCTGTTTTTT.

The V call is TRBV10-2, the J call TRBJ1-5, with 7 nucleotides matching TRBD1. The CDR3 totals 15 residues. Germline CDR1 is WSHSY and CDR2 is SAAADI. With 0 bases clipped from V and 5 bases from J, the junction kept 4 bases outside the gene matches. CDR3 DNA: TGCGCCAGCAGTGAGTCAGGGGGCGATTATCAGCCCCAGCATTTT. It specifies CASSESGGDYQPQHF.

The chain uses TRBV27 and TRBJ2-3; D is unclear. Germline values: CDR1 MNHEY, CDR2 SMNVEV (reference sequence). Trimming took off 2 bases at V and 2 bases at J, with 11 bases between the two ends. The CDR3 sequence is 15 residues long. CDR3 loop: CASSLMGSLTDTQYF. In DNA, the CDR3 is TGTGCCAGCAGTTTAATGGGGTCCCTCACAGATACGCAGTATTTT.

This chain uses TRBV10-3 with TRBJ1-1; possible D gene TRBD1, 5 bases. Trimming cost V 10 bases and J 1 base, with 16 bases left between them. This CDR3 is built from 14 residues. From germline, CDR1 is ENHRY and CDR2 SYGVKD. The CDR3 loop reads CASQPGTGNTEAFF. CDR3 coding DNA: TGTGCCAGCCAACCCGGGACGGGGAACACTGAAGCTTTCTTT.

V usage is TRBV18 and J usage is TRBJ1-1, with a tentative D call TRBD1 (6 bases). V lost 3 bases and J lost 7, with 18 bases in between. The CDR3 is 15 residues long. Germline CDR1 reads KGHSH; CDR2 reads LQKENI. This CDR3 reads CASSPRGSRGNEAFF. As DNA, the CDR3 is TGTGCCAGCTCACCGCGCGGATCCAGGGGCAATGAAGCTTTCTTT. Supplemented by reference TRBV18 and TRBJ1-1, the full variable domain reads NAGVMQNPRHLVRRRGQEARLRCSPMKGHSHVYWYRQLPEEGLKFMVYLQKENIIDESGMPKERFSAEFPKEGPSILRIQQVVRGDSAAYFCASSPRGSRGNEAFFGQGTRLTVV.

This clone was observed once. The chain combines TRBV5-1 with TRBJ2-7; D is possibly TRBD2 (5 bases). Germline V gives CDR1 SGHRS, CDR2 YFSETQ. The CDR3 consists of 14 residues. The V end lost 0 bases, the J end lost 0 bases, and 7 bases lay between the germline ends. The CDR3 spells CASSLGGISYEQYF. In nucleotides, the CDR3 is TGCGCCAGCAGCTTGGGAGGGATCTCCTACGAGCAGTACTTC.

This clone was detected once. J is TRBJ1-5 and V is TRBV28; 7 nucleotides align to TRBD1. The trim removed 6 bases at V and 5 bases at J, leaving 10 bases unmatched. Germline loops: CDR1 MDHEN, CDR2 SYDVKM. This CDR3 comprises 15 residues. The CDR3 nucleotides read TGTGCCAGCAGCATCGAAACAACAGGGGATCAGCCCCAGCATTTT. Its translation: CASSIETTGDQPQHF.